This T cell receptor (beta chain) was sequenced for a study of blood T cell repertoires in COVID-19. Study details: Sources were T cells, B-cell-depleted T cells, or PBMCs; the material itself was cDNA or gDNA.

Per the original methods: Amplified reference gene primers provided the basis for estimating nucleated cell counts. The protocol was immunoSEQ multiplex PCR, while the TCRdb copy is restricted to in-frame clones and leaves out a portion. V, J and clone size were drawn from that table, and D and trimming were deduced from the DNA. The sample holds over 250,000 clones, around nine tenths seen once. Cohort allocation depended upon clinical history that participants reported. Sample: PBMCs or T cells enriched from blood (not recorded which). This clonotype originated in a woman aged 18-29 years who had recovered from COVID-19.

The CDR3 sequence is CASSLAGASGMTTGELFF. The CDR3 region has the DNA TGTGCCAGCAGCTTGGCCGGGGCTAGCGGGATGACAACCGGGGAGCTGTTTTTT. V usage is TRBV5-6 and J usage is TRBJ2-2; 9 bases match TRBD2. Germline V gives CDR1 SGHDT, CDR2 YYEEEE. With 0 bases clipped from V and 5 bases from J, the junction kept 11 bases outside the gene matches. CDR3 length: 18 amino acids.